What follows are 29 T cell receptor beta chains derived from one specimen sequenced in a study of CD8+ T cells in alopecia areata. cDNA prepared by RNA extraction and subsequent reverse transcription served as the template for sequencing. Clones were sequenced by immunoSEQ multiplex PCR, and TCRdb holds only the in-frame ones, with some missing. The table has over 120,000 clones, 51% seen once; the top ten hold 0.95% to 1%. The source material was CD4+ T cells sorted from blood, sampled at week 0. The receptor set was obtained from a human donor with alopecia areata.

This rearrangement joins TRBV2 to TRBJ1-2, with TRBD1 matching 8 bases. The germline V gene encodes CDR1 SNHLY and CDR2 FYNNEI. The CDR3 contains 14 residues. The V segment lost 6 bases and the J segment 7 bases; nucleotides outside the gene matches: 10. The DNA of the CDR3 is TGTGCCAGCAGGCAGGGGGCGCGCCTTAGTGGCTACACCTTC. Its translation is CASRQGARLSGYTF.

This clone appeared a few times. Additional DNA sequences in this sample encode the identical CDR3. CDR3 DNA: TGCAGCGTGGCGGTGTCCTACAATGAGCAGTTCTTC. This gives the protein CSVAVSYNEQFF. The V gene is TRBV29-1, the J gene TRBJ2-1; D is ambiguous. This CDR3 comprises 12 residues. Germline V gives CDR1 SQVTM, CDR2 ANQGSEA. Between the trimmed V and J ends, which lost 6 bases and 1 base, there was a span of 7 bases.

The rearrangement uses TRBV25-1 and TRBJ2-5; 7 bases map to TRBD1. The CDR3 sequence is 15 residues long. V trimming: 6 bases; J trimming: 5 bases; junction bases outside the gene matches: 12. The germline CDR1 and CDR2 sequences are MGHDK and SYGVNS. CDR3 protein: CASSALGTAGETQYF. The CDR3 DNA reads TGTGCCAGCAGCGCCCTCGGGACAGCAGGGGAGACCCAGTACTTC.

This sequence joins TRBV11-1 and TRBJ2-5; D may match TRBD1 or TRBD2 (5 bases each). The CDR3 covers 16 residues. Germline CDR1 is SGHAT and CDR2 is FQDESV (reference sequence). The V end lost 3 bases, the J end lost 0 bases, and 14 bases lay between the germline ends. CDR3 coding DNA: TGTGCCAGCAGCTTCGGGGCCGAGGGGCACCAAGAGACCCAGTACTTC. This sequence encodes CASSFGAEGHQETQYF.

The chain links TRBV7-2 to TRBJ2-5; 10 bases agree with TRBD1. TRBJ2-7 explains the end of the DNA better; the J call may be wrong. The CDR3 is made up of 15 amino acids. Germline V gene data show CDR1 as SGHTA and CDR2 as FQGNSA. CDR3 amino acids: CASSQFGQGVYEQYF. The CDR3 nucleotides read TGTGCCAGCAGCCAATTCGGACAGGGGGTCTACGAGCAGTACTTC.

This clone was found a few times. The CDR3 protein is CASSSSDRGGNTQYF. The CDR3 nucleotides are TGTGCCAGCAGTTCGTCGGACAGGGGAGGAAATACGCAGTATTTT. The rearrangement joins TRBV6-1 to TRBJ2-3; the match to TRBD1 covers 9 bases. CDR1 and CDR2 from the germline V gene are MNHNS and SASEGT. The CDR3 spans 15 residues. Trimming at V came to 5 bases and at J to 7 bases, leaving 10 bases not matched to a gene.

In its sample, this clone was seen a few times. The chain is built from TRBV27 and TRBJ1-5; 7 positions match TRBD1. This CDR3 is 18 amino acids long. V lost 2 bases and J lost 5; bases outside the gene matches: 15. Germline loops: CDR1 MNHEY, CDR2 SMNVEV (reference sequence). The DNA for the CDR3 is TGTGCCAGCAGTTTAAGGGGGCCAAGGGAAACGGGATATCAGCCCCAGCATTTT. It encodes CASSLRGPRETGYQPQHF.

The gene calls are TRBV30 and TRBJ1-5, with D perhaps TRBD1 (5 bases). The CDR3 has 13 amino acids. CDR1 and CDR2 from the germline V gene are GTSNPN and SVGIG (reference sequence). The V end lost 4 bases, the J end lost 3 bases, and 10 bases lay between the germline ends. The CDR3 protein is CAWTLGHNQPQHF. The DNA of the CDR3 is TGTGCCTGGACCCTGGGGCACAATCAGCCCCAGCATTTT.

The chain uses TRBV9 and TRBJ1-4; 9 positions match TRBD1. CDR1 and CDR2 (germline): SGDLS, YYNGEE. This CDR3 region has 13 residues. V trimming: 4 bases; J trimming: 9 bases; junction bases outside the gene matches: 4. The CDR3 protein is CASSLGQGQKLFF. The CDR3 DNA follows: TGTGCCAGCAGCTTGGGACAGGGCCAAAAACTGTTTTTT.

This sequence joins TRBV5-1 and TRBJ2-4, with TRBD1 matching 8 bases. The CDR3 extends over 13 amino acids. Looked up from germline, CDR1 is SGHRS and CDR2 is YFSETQ. V was pared by 5 bases and J by 5 bases, with 3 bases of the junction left unmatched. CDR3 sequence reads: CASRQTGENIQYF. The CDR3 DNA reads as TGCGCCAGCAGGCAGACAGGGGAAAACATTCAGTACTTC.

The J gene is TRBJ2-5, the V gene TRBV15; maybe TRBD1 (6 bases). Germline V gene data show CDR1 as LNHNV and CDR2 as YYDKDF (reference sequence). The CDR3 is 15 residues long. Between the trimmed V and J ends, which lost 2 bases and 0 bases, there was a span of 10 bases. The DNA of the CDR3 is TGTGCCACCAGCAGACCCAGGGGAAACCAAGAGACCCAGTACTTC. Translated: CATSRPRGNQETQYF. Variable domain in full (rest from reference TRBV15 and TRBJ2-5): DAMVIQNPRYQVTQFGKPVTLSCSQTLNHNVMYWYQQKSSQAPKLLFHYYDKDFNNEADTPDNFQSRRPNTSFCFLDIRSPGLGDTAMYLCATSRPRGNQETQYFGPGTRLLVL.

CDR3 in amino acids: CASSQERRGMRETQYF. The DNA for the CDR3 is TGCGCCAGCAGCCAAGAAAGGCGGGGAATGAGGGAGACCCAGTACTTC. V is TRBV4-3 and J is TRBJ2-5, with D maybe TRBD2 (6 bases). Germline-derived CDR1 and CDR2 are LGHNA and YSLEER. V lost 0 bases and J lost 5, with 16 bases in between. CDR3 length equals 16 residues.

About this clone itself: Because it lacks the conserved phenylalanine or tryptophan at the end, this CDR3 is likely a read error. The DNA is omitted, as the CDR3 cannot be located on it reliably, and the CDR3 follows TCRdb's listing. The chain is built from TRBV19 and TRBJ2-3; TRBD2, the table's D call, was not compared with the DNA. Germline values: CDR1 LNHDA, CDR2 SQIVND (reference sequence). The CDR3 is 12 residues long, counting both termini. The CDR3 sequence is CASSIGSSGSSV.

This clone was seen a handful of times. The chain uses TRBV6-6 and TRBJ1-5, with D hard to call. Trimming removed 7 bases at V and 8 bases at J, with 15 bases between. The germline V gene has CDR1 MNHNY and CDR2 SVGAGI (reference sequence). The CDR3 is 13 amino acids. CDR3 nucleotides: TGTGCCAGCACCCGGCTCGCAATAGAGCCCCAGCATTTT. It encodes CASTRLAIEPQHF.

The chain recombines TRBV6-5 with TRBJ2-3, with a weak D call TRBD2 (6 bases). The length of the CDR3 is 14 residues. V was shortened by 7 bases and J by 3 bases, with 14 bases between the two germline ends. Germline-derived CDR1 and CDR2 are MNHEY and SVGAGI. The CDR3 spells CASNLRGRTDTQYF. As DNA, the CDR3 is TGTGCCAGCAACCTTCGGGGGAGAACAGATACGCAGTATTTT.

This chain's CDR3 is CASSFTNYGYTF. The DNA of the CDR3 is TGTGCCAGCAGTTTCACTAACTATGGCTACACCTTC. This chain joins TRBV6-5 and TRBJ1-2; D is unclear. The V gene lost 4 bases and the J gene lost 0 bases, with 3 bases spanning the gap. The CDR3 has 12 amino acids. Germline CDR1 is MNHEY and CDR2 is SVGAGI.

The chain employs TRBV30 and TRBJ1-5, with 10 bases lining up with TRBD1. V lost 3 bases to trimming and J lost 3 bases; unmatched junction nucleotides: 5. The CDR3 covers 15 residues. Germline V CDR1 and CDR2: GTSNPN, SVGIG (reference sequence). Here the CDR3 reads CAWSADRGLNQPQHF. In DNA form, the CDR3 reads TGTGCCTGGAGCGCAGACAGGGGGCTCAATCAGCCCCAGCATTTT.

A single count supports this clone. V gene TRBV7-2 combines with J gene TRBJ1-2, with 8 bases matching TRBD1. CDR3 length equals 15 residues. With V trimmed by 4 bases and J by 8 bases, 12 bases remained unmatched. CDR1 and CDR2 (germline): SGHTA, FQGNSA. The CDR3 spells CASSSSRGTGYGYTF. The DNA for the CDR3 is TGTGCCAGCAGCTCTTCTCGGGGGACAGGTTACGGCTACACCTTC.

The chain uses TRBV15 and TRBJ1-4; 8 nucleotides line up with TRBD1. Losses at the gene ends were 0 bases for V and 8 bases for J; bases not matched to a gene: 8. The CDR3 spans 16 residues. Germline CDR1 reads LNHNV; CDR2 reads YYDKDF (reference sequence). The CDR3 DNA follows: TGTGCCACCAGCAGAGAAAAGACAGGGGTCGGCGAAAAACTGTTTTTT. Residues: CATSREKTGVGEKLFF. Full variable domain (remainder filled in from reference TRBV15 and TRBJ1-4): DAMVIQNPRYQVTQFGKPVTLSCSQTLNHNVMYWYQQKSSQAPKLLFHYYDKDFNNEADTPDNFQSRRPNTSFCFLDIRSPGLGDTAMYLCATSREKTGVGEKLFFGSGTQLSVL.

In the case of this clone: The same CDR3 is also encoded by other DNA sequences in this sample. The V gene is TRBV7-8, the J gene TRBJ2-7, with D possibly TRBD1 on 5 matching bases. CDR1 SGHVS and CDR2 FQNEAQ come from the germline V gene. V dropped 5 bases and J dropped 0 bases, with 11 bases sitting between them. The CDR3 has 14 amino acids. The CDR3 here is CASSPRQSSYEQYF. Written as DNA, the CDR3 is TGTGCCAGCAGCCCGCGACAGAGCTCCTACGAGCAGTACTTC.

This clone is labeled medium-sized. The J gene is TRBJ2-1, the V gene TRBV5-4; TRBD1 agrees at 10 bases. Losses at the gene ends were 4 bases for V and 12 bases for J; bases not matched to a gene: 7. The CDR3 totals 13 residues. Germline V gives CDR1 SGHNT, CDR2 YYREEE (reference sequence). This chain's CDR3 is CASSTGQGFGQFF. The CDR3 coding sequence is TGTGCCAGCAGCACGGGACAGGGGTTCGGGCAGTTCTTC.

V and J are TRBV30 and TRBJ2-7; no clear D gene. Trimming removed 5 bases at V and 1 base at J, with 6 bases between. CDR1 and CDR2 from the germline V gene are GTSNPN and SVGIG (reference sequence). The CDR3 consists of 11 residues. Here the CDR3 reads CAWGVSYEQYF. The CDR3 DNA reads as TGTGCCTGGGGGGTATCCTACGAGCAGTACTTC.

The gene calls are TRBV29-1 and TRBJ2-7; no reliable D call. This CDR3 is built from 12 residues. Trimming took 3 bases from V and 4 from J, leaving 10 bases between them. Germline V gene data show CDR1 as SQVTM and CDR2 as ANQGSEA. This CDR3 is CSVDSLLYEQYF. The DNA of the CDR3 is TGCAGCGTTGATTCTCTCTTGTACGAGCAGTACTTC.

The chain links TRBV30 to TRBJ1-1; D not resolved. Trimming pared 0 bases from V and 5 bases from J, leaving 7 bases between. The CDR3 has 12 amino acids. From germline, CDR1 is GTSNPN and CDR2 SVGIG (reference sequence). The CDR3 reads CAWSVADTEAFF. CDR3 bases: TGTGCCTGGAGTGTAGCGGATACTGAAGCTTTCTTT.

This clone came up a few times. V and J are TRBV29-1 and TRBJ2-5; D uncertain. V was cut by 4 bases and J by 1 base, with 7 bases left in between. This CDR3 has 12 amino acids. Germline V gene data show CDR1 as SQVTM and CDR2 as ANQGSEA. CDR3 sequence (DNA): TGCAGCGTTGGGGTCAGCCAAGAGACCCAGTACTTC. It specifies CSVGVSQETQYF.

The genes are TRBV30 and TRBJ2-1; D remains ambiguous. V lost 3 bases and J lost 7, with 7 bases in between. Germline-derived CDR1 and CDR2 are GTSNPN and SVGIG (reference sequence). The CDR3 runs to 11 residues. CDR3 in DNA: TGTGCCTGGAGCCATCGTAATGAGCAGTTCTTC. Encoded protein: CAWSHRNEQFF.

The chain carries TRBV4-1 and TRBJ2-6; tentatively, D is TRBD1 or TRBD2 (6 bases each). Germline V gene data show CDR1 as MGHRA and CDR2 as YSYEKL. The CDR3 is 16 amino acids. V was trimmed by 4 bases and J by 3 bases, leaving 13 bases between them. DNA for the CDR3: TGCGCCAGCAGCCCCACGGAGGGGGTTGGGGCCAACGTCCTGACTTTC. It translates to CASSPTEGVGANVLTF.

This clone has only one observation. The chain combines TRBV7-2 with TRBJ1-5; 7 positions agree with TRBD1. In germline, CDR1 is SGHTA, CDR2 FQGNSA. With 4 bases clipped from V and 6 bases from J, the junction kept 6 bases outside the gene matches. The CDR3 is made up of 14 amino acids. The CDR3, as DNA: TGTGCCAGCAGCTCACGACAGGGTATTCAGCCCCAGCATTTT. This codes for CASSSRQGIQPQHF.

The chain uses TRBV19 and TRBJ1-5, with D perhaps TRBD1 (5 bases). The germline V gene has CDR1 LNHDA and CDR2 SQIVND (reference sequence). The CDR3 loop spans 13 amino acids. Trimming shortened V by 7 bases and J by 2 bases, and 9 bases separated the two germline ends. The CDR3 nucleotides are TGTGCCAGTAACCAGGGTGGCAATCAGCCCCAGCATTTT. It specifies CASNQGGNQPQHF.